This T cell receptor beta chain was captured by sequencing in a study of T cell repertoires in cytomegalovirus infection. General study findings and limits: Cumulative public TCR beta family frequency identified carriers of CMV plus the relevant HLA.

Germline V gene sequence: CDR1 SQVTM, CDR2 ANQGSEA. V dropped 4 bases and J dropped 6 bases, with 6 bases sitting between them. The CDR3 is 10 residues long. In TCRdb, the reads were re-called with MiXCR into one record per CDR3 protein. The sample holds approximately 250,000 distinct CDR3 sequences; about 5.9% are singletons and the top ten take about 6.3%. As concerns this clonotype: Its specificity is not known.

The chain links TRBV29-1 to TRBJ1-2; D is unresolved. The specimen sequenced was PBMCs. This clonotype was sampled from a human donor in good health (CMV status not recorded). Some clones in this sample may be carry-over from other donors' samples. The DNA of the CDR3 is TGCAGCGTTGGACGAGATGGCTACACCTTC. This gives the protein CSVGRDGYTF.